This T cell receptor (beta chain) was recorded in a study of T cell clonotyping in hematopoietic cell transplantation. Sequencing used immunoSEQ multiplex PCR; TCRdb keeps in-frame clones, though not all of them. The sample lists roughly 10,000 clones, around 97% occurring once. Recipients were bled about 28 days pretransplant and at posttransplant days 30, 100, 180. From germline, CDR1 is MNHEY and CDR2 SVGAGI. The CDR3 is 14 residues long. V dropped 6 bases and J dropped 1 base, with 13 bases sitting between them. Details on this clone: What it recognizes is unknown.

General study findings and limits: Pathologically expanded recipient clonotypes increased progressively from day 30 to day 180 as diversity fell. Broader posttransplant TCR repertoire diversity was predicted by graft donor and pretransplant recipient Inverse Simpson Index values.

This TCR was sampled from a male patient between 60 and 69 years old who had an allogeneic stem cell transplant from a related donor, so the T cells may come from the graft donor. Some clones in this sample may be carry-over from other donors' samples. The material was peripheral blood mononuclear cells, obtained 100 days after allogeneic stem cell transplant. V is TRBV6-5 and J is TRBJ2-7, with no clear D. The CDR3 DNA reads as TGTGCCAGCAGAAACGACCCGATTTCCTACGAGCAGTACTTC. It yields the protein CASRNDPISYEQYF.